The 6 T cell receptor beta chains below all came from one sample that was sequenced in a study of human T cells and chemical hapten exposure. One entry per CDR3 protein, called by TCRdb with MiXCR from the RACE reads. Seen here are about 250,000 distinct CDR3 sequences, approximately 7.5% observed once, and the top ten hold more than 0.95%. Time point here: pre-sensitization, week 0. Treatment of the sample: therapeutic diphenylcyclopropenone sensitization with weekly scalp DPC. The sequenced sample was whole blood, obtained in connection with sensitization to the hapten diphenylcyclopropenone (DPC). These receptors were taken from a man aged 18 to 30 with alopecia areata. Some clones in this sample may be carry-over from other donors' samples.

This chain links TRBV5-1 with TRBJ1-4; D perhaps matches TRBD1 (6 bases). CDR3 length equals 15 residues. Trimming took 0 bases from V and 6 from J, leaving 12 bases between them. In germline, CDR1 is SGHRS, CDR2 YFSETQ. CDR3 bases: TGCGCCAGCAGCTTGGGACAGGCGGAGGATGAAAAACTGTTTTTT. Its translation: CASSLGQAEDEKLFF.

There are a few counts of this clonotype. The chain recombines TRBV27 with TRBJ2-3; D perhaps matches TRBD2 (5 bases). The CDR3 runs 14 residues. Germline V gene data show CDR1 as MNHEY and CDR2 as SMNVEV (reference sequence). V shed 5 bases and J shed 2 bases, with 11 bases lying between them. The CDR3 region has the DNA TGTGCCAGCAGTCTAGCTGTACTCACAGATACGCAGTATTTT. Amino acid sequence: CASSLAVLTDTQYF.

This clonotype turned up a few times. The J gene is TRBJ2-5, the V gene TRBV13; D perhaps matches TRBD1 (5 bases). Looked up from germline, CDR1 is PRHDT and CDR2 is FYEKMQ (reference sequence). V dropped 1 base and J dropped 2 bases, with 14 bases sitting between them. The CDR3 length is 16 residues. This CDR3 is CASSLVAMSGQETQYF. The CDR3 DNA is TGTGCCAGCAGCTTAGTGGCAATGTCAGGGCAAGAGACCCAGTACTTC.

In nucleotides, the CDR3 is TGTGCCAGCAGCCAATCTCCCTCAGCGGGGAGGGCGGGGGAGCAGTTCTTC. Translation: CASSQSPSAGRAGEQFF. The chain recombines TRBV3-1 with TRBJ2-1, with 7 bases aligning to TRBD2. V was clipped by 2 bases and J by 10 bases; unmatched bases: 17. Germline CDR1 reads LGHDT; CDR2 reads YNNKEL (reference sequence). The CDR3 runs 17 residues.

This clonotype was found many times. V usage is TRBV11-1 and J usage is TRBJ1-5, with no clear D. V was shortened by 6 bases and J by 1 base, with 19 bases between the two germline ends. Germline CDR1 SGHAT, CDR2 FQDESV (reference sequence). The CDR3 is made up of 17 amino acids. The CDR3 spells CASSFLGRGLSNQPQHF. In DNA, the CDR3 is TGTGCCAGCAGTTTTTTGGGGAGAGGGTTGAGCAATCAGCCCCAGCATTTT.

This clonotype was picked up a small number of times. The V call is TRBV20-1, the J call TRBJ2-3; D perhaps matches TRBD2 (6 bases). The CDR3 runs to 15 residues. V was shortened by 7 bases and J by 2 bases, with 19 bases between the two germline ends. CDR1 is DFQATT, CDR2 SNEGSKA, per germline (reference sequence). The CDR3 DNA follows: TGCAGTGGTGACGCGGGACCGCGATTCACAGATACGCAGTATTTT. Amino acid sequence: CSGDAGPRFTDTQYF.